One and the same sample provided the 13 T cell receptor beta chains below, sequenced in a study of blood T cell repertoires in COVID-19 (dated by TCRdb to the early 2020s). The receptor library was made with the immunoSEQ multiplex PCR assay. This immuneACCESS table, as held by TCRdb, lists in-frame sequences with V and J called but not all clones. Of the missing ones, under half trace to an unresolved V gene in checked studies; the others have no known cause. This sample gives 40,000 to 55,000 clones in total; approximately 80% of them show up just once. Approximately 7.6% of the sample is held by the ten biggest clonotypes. The sequencing input was peripheral blood. These receptors all stem from a human donor in a cohort sampled during active COVID-19.

This chain links TRBV3-1 (or the pseudogene TRBV3-2) with TRBJ2-3; 11 bases line up with TRBD2. Germline assignment: CDR1 LGHDT and CDR2 YNNKEL (reference sequence). The V segment lost 4 bases and the J segment 6 bases; nucleotides outside the gene matches: 6. This CDR3 spans 15 amino acids. CDR3 region: CASSRLAGQGDTQYF. The DNA for the CDR3 is TGTGCCAGCAGCCGACTAGCGGGACAAGGGGATACGCAGTATTTT.

This chain uses TRBV15 with TRBJ1-5; 7 positions match TRBD1. V shed 5 bases, J shed 3 bases, and the junction held 7 bases outside the gene matches. This CDR3 region has 15 residues. Germline assignment: CDR1 LNHNV and CDR2 YYDKDF (reference sequence). The CDR3 sequence is CATSPIDRDNQPQHF. The CDR3 region has the DNA TGTGCCACCAGCCCTATTGACAGGGACAATCAGCCCCAGCATTTT.

The gene calls are TRBV18 and TRBJ2-3; TRBD2 is a possible D gene (6 bases). Germline CDR1 and CDR2: KGHSH and LQKENI. Trimming took off 2 bases at V and 5 bases at J, with 8 bases between the two ends. This CDR3 is built from 13 residues. The CDR3 protein is CASSPMGGDTQYF. The CDR3 DNA is TGTGCCAGCTCACCAATGGGAGGAGATACGCAGTATTTT. The full variable domain, in which reference TRBV18 and TRBJ2-3 provide the parts outside the CDR3, is NAGVMQNPRHLVRRRGQEARLRCSPMKGHSHVYWYRQLPEEGLKFMVYLQKENIIDESGMPKERFSAEFPKEGPSILRIQQVVRGDSAAYFCASSPMGGDTQYFGPGTRLTVL.

J is TRBJ2-1 and V is TRBV24-1; TRBD1 is a possible D gene (5 bases). CDR1 and CDR2 from the germline V gene are KGHDR and SFDVKD. The V gene lost 1 base and the J gene lost 5 bases, with 11 bases spanning the gap. There are 15 residues in the CDR3. Written as DNA, the CDR3 is TGTGCCACCAGTGATTTTTCCAGGGCTAACAATGAGCAGTTCTTC. Protein product: CATSDFSRANNEQFF.

This chain links TRBV15 with TRBJ2-1; D uncertain. The V gene's germline CDR1 is LNHNV and CDR2 YYDKDF (reference sequence). The CDR3 runs 14 residues. Trimming removed 1 base from V and 8 bases from J, with 12 bases in between. CDR3 region: CATSRAIDLDEQFF. DNA for the CDR3: TGTGCCACCAGCAGAGCCATAGATTTAGATGAGCAGTTCTTC.

This CDR3 reads CASSFRDGELFF. For the CDR3, the DNA is TGTGCCAGCAGCTTTCGGGACGGGGAGCTGTTTTTT. V usage is TRBV7-2 and J usage is TRBJ2-2; D may be TRBD2 (5 bases). The CDR3 has 12 residues. V lost 3 bases to trimming and J lost 7 bases, with 6 bases between them. Germline loops: CDR1 SGHTA, CDR2 FQGNSA.

The chain carries TRBV15 and TRBJ2-1; TRBD2 matches 7 bases. V gave up 4 bases and J gave up 7 bases; unmatched junction bases: 10. This CDR3 has 15 amino acids. In germline, CDR1 is LNHNV, CDR2 YYDKDF (reference sequence). This CDR3 is CATSKGLAVQNEQFF. CDR3 sequence (DNA): TGTGCCACCAGCAAAGGGCTAGCGGTCCAGAATGAGCAGTTCTTC.

The chain links TRBV9 to TRBJ2-1, with 9 bases lining up with TRBD2. The CDR3 is made up of 16 amino acids. Trimming cost V 3 bases and J 2 bases; bases outside gene matches: 6. CDR1 is SGDLS and CDR2 is YYNGEE in the germline V gene. CDR3 residues: CASSAPASGTYNEQFF. Here the CDR3 DNA reads TGTGCCAGCAGCGCACCCGCTAGCGGGACCTACAATGAGCAGTTCTTC. The full variable domain, completed using reference TRBV9 and TRBJ2-1, is DSGVTQTPKHLITATGQRVTLRCSPRSGDLSVYWYQQSLDQGLQFLIQYYNGEERAKGNILERFSAQQFPDLHSELNLSSLELGDSALYFCASSAPASGTYNEQFFGPGTRLTVL.

The gene calls are TRBV10-3 and TRBJ2-1, with 13 bases aligning to TRBD2. The length of the CDR3 is 15 residues. After removal of 6 bases from V and 4 bases from J, the junction contained 3 bases not matched to a gene. Germline lookup yields CDR1 ENHRY and CDR2 SYGVKD. The CDR3 sequence is CAISTSGRVYNEQFF. CDR3 nucleotide sequence: TGTGCCATCAGCACTAGCGGGAGGGTGTACAATGAGCAGTTCTTC.

The chain recombines TRBV5-1 with TRBJ2-3; 7 bases fit TRBD2. CDR3 length equals 13 residues. The germline V gene has CDR1 SGHRS and CDR2 YFSETQ. After removal of 1 base from V and 9 bases from J, the junction contained 5 bases not matched to a gene. CDR3 coding DNA: TGCGCCAGCAGCTTGCCGGGAGGAGAGACGCAGTATTTT. Translation: CASSLPGGETQYF.

The V gene is TRBV28, the J gene TRBJ2-7, with TRBD1 matching over 7 bases. Trimming at V came to 5 bases and at J to 2 bases, leaving 6 bases not matched to a gene. The CDR3 runs to 14 residues. The germline gives CDR1 MDHEN, CDR2 SYDVKM. The CDR3 sequence is CASSPGTVTYEQYF. The CDR3 DNA reads as TGTGCCAGCAGTCCCGGGACAGTGACCTACGAGCAGTACTTC.

The CDR3 nucleotides read TGTGCCAGCAGCTTAGGGCAGCCGGGGACTAGCGGCCAAGAGACCCAGTACTTC. It specifies CASSLGQPGTSGQETQYF. The V call is TRBV7-8, the J call TRBJ2-5; 11 bases agree with TRBD2. The germline V gene encodes CDR1 SGHVS and CDR2 FQNEAQ. The CDR3 contains 18 residues. V lost 1 base, J lost 1 base, and 8 bases stayed unmatched. The variable domain in full, with the rest retrieved from reference TRBV7-8 and TRBJ2-5, is GAGVSQSPRYKVAKRGQDVALRCDPISGHVSLFWYQQALGQGPEFLTYFQNEAQLDKSGLPSDRFFAERPEGSVSTLKIQRTQQEDSAVYLCASSLGQPGTSGQETQYFGPGTRLLVL.

J is TRBJ2-3 and V is TRBV3-1 (or the pseudogene TRBV3-2); the match to TRBD1 covers 9 bases. The CDR3 spans 15 residues. The trim removed 2 bases at V and 3 bases at J, leaving 3 bases unmatched. In germline, CDR1 is LGHDT, CDR2 YNNKEL (reference sequence). The CDR3 DNA follows: TGTGCCAGCAGCCAACCAGGGACAGGGACAGATACGCAGTATTTT. Residues: CASSQPGTGTDTQYF.